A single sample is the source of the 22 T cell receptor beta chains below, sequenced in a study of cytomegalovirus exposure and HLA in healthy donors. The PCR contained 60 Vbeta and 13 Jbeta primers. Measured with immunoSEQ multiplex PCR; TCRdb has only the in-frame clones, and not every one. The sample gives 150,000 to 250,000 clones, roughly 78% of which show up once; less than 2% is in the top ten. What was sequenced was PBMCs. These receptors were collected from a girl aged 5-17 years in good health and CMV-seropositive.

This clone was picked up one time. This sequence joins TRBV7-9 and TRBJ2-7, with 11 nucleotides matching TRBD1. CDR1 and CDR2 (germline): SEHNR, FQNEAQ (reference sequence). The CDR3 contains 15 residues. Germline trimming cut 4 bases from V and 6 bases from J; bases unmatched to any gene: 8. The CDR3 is CASSYPGQGGGEQYF. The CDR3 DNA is TGTGCCAGCAGCTACCCGGGACAGGGGGGGGGCGAGCAGTACTTC.

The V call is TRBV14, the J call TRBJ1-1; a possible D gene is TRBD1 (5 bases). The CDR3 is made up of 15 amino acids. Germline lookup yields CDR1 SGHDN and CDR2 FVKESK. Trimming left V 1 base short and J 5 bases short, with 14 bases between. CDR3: CASSQAGVLGTEAFF. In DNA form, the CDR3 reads TGTGCCAGCAGCCAAGCGGGGGTATTAGGAACTGAAGCTTTCTTT.

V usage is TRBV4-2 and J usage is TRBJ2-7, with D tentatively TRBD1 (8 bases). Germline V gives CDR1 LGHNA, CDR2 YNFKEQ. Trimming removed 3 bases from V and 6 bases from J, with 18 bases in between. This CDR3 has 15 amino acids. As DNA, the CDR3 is TGTGCCAGCAGCCATGCAACAGGGGGAGGGGGCGAGCAGTACTTC. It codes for CASSHATGGGGEQYF.

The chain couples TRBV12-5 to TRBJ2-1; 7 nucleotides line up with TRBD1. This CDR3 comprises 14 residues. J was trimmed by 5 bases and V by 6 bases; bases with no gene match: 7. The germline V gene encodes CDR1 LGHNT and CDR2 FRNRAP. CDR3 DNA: TGTGCTAGTGGAACAGGGGTCCGCAACAATGAGCAGTTCTTC. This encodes CASGTGVRNNEQFF.

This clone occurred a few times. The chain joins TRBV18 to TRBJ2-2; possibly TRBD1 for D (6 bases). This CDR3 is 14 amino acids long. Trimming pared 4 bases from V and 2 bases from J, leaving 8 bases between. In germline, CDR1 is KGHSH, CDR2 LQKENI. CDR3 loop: CASSRDKNTGELFF. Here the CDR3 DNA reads TGTGCCAGCTCACGGGACAAAAACACCGGGGAGCTGTTTTTT.

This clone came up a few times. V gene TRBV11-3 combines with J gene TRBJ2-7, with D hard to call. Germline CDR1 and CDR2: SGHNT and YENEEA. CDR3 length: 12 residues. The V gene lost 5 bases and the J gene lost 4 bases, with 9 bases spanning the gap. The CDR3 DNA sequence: TGTGCCAGCAGCGGGCAGATGTACGAGCAGTACTTC. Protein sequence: CASSGQMYEQYF.

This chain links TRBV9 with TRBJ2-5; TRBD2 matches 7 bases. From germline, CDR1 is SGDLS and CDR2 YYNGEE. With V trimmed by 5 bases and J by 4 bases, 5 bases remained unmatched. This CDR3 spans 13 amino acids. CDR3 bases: TGTGCCAGCAGTGCGGGACTACGAGAGACCCAGTACTTC. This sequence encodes CASSAGLRETQYF.

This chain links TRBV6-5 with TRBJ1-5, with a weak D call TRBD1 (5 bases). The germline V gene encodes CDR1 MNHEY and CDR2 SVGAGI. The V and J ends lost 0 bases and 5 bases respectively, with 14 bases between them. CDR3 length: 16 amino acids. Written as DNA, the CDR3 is TGTGCCAGCAGTTACTCGGGGAGGGGAGGGGATCAGCCCCAGCATTTT. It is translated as CASSYSGRGGDQPQHF.

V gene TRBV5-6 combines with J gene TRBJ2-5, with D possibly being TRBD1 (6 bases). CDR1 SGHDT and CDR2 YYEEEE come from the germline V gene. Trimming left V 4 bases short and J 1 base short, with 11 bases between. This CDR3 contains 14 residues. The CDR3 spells CASSSDRFQETQYF. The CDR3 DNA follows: TGTGCCAGCAGCAGTGACAGGTTCCAAGAGACCCAGTACTTC.

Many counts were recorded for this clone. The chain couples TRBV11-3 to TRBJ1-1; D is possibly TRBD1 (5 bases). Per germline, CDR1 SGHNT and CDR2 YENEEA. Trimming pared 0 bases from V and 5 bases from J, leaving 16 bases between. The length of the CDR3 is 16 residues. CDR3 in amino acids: CASSLDGRGGETEAFF. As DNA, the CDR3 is TGTGCCAGCAGCTTAGATGGGAGGGGCGGGGAAACTGAAGCTTTCTTT.

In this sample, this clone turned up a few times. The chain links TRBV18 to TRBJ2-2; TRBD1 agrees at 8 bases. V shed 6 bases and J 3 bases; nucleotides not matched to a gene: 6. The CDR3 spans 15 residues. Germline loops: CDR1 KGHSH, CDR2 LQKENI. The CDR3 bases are TGTGCCAGCTCTCTTTCGACAGGGGACACCGGGGAGCTGTTTTTT. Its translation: CASSLSTGDTGELFF.

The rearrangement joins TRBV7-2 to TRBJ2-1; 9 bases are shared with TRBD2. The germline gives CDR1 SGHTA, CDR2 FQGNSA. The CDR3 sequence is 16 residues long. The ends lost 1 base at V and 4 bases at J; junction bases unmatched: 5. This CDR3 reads CASSLVGGGAYNEQFF. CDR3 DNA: TGTGCCAGCAGCTTAGTTGGCGGGGGGGCTTACAATGAGCAGTTCTTC.

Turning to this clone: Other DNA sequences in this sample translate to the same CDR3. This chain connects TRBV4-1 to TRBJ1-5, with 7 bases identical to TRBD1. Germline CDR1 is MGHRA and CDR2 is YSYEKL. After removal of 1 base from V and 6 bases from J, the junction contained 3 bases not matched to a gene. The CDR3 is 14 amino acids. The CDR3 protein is CASSQGQGGQPQHF. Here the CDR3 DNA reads TGCGCCAGCAGCCAAGGACAGGGAGGTCAGCCCCAGCATTTT.

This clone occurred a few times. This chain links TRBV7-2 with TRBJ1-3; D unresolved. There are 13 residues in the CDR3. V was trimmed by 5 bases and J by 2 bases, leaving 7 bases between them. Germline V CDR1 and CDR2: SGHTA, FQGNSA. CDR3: CASSLPPGNTIYF. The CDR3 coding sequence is TGTGCCAGCAGCCTTCCCCCTGGAAACACCATATATTTT.

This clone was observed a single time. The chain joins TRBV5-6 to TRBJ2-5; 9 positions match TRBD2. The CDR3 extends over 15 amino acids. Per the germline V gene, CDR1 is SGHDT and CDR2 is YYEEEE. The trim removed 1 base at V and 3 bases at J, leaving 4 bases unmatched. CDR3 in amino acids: CASSLSGLAKETQYF. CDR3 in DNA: TGTGCCAGCAGCTTGTCCGGACTAGCGAAAGAGACCCAGTACTTC.

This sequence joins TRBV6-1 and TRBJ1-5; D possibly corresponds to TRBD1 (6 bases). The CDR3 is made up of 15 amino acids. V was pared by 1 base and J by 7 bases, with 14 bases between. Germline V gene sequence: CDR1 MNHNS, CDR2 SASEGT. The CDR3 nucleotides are TGTGCCAGCAGTGAAGGGGGGGGCGGAGGACAGCCCCAGCATTTT. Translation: CASSEGGGGGQPQHF.

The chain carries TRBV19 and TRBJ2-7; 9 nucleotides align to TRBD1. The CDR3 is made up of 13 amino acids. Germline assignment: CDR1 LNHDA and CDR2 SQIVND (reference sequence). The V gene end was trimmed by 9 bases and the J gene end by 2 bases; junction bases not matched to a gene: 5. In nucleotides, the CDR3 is TGTGCCAGACCGGGACAGGGTACCTACGAGCAGTACTTC. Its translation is CARPGQGTYEQYF.

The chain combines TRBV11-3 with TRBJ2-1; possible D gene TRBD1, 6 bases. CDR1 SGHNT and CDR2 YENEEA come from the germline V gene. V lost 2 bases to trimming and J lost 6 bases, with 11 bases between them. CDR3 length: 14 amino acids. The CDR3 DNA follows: TGTGCCAGCAGCTTAAACAGGGCTGGCAATGAGCAGTTCTTC. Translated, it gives CASSLNRAGNEQFF.

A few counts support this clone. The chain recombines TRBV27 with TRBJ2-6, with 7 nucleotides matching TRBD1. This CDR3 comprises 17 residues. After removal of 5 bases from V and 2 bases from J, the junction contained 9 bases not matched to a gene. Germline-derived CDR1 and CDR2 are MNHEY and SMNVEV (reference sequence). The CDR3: CASSPGTAHPGANVLTF. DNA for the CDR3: TGTGCCAGCAGTCCCGGGACAGCTCACCCTGGGGCCAACGTCCTGACTTTC.

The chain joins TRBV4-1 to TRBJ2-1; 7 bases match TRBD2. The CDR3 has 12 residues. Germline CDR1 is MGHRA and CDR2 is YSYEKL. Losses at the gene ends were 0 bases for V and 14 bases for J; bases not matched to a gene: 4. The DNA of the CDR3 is TGCGCCAGCAGCCAAGATACGGGGGGAAAGTTCTTC. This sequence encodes CASSQDTGGKFF.

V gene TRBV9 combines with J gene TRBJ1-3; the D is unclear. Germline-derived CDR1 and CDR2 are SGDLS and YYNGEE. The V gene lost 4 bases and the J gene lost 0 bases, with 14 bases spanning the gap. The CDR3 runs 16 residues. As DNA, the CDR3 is TGTGCCAGCAGCCCCATGACACCAAACTCTGGAAACACCATATATTTT. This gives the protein CASSPMTPNSGNTIYF.

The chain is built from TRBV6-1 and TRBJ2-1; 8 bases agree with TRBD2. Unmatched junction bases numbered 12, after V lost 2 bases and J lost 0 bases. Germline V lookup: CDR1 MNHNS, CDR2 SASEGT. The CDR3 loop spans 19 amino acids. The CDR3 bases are TGTGCCAGCAGTGAACAGTCCCTAGCGGGCAGGAGCTCCTACAATGAGCAGTTCTTC. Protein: CASSEQSLAGRSSYNEQFF.